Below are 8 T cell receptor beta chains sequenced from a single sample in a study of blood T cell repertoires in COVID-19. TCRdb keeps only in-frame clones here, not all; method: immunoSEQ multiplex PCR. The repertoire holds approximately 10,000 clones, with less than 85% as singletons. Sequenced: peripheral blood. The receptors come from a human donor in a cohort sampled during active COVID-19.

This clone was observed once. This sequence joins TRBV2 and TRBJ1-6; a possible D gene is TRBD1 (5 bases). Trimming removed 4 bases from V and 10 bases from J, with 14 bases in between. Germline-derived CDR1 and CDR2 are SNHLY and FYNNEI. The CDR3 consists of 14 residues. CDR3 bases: TGTGCCAGCAGTGTACAGGTGCTAAACTCACCCCTCCACTTT. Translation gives CASSVQVLNSPLHF.

This chain's CDR3 is CASSIMSSNQPQHF. Here the CDR3 DNA reads TGTGCCAGTAGTATAATGAGTAGCAATCAGCCCCAGCATTTT. The J gene is TRBJ1-5, the V gene TRBV19; the D is unclear. V lost 2 bases, J lost 0 bases, and 5 bases lay in between. Germline CDR1 and CDR2: LNHDA and SQIVND (reference sequence). This CDR3 is built from 14 residues.

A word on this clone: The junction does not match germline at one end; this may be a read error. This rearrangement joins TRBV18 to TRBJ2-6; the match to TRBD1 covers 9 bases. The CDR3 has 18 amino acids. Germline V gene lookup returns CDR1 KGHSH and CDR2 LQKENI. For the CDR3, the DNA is TGTGCCAGCTCCCCACGCCGGGACAGGGTGACCGGGGCCAACGTCCTGACTTTC. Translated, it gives CASSPRRDRVTGANVLTF.

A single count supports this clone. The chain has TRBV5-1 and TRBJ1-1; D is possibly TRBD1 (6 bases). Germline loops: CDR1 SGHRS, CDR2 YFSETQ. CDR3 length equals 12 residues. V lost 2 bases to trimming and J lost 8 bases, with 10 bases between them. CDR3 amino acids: CASSFETGEAFF. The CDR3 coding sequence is TGCGCCAGCAGCTTTGAGACAGGCGAAGCTTTCTTT.

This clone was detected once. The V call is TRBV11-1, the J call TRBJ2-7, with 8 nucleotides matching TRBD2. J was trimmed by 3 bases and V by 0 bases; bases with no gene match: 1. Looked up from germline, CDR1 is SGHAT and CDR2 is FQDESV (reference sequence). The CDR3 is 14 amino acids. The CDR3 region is CASSLAAGGYEQYF. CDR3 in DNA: TGTGCCAGCAGCTTAGCTGCGGGGGGCTACGAGCAGTACTTC.

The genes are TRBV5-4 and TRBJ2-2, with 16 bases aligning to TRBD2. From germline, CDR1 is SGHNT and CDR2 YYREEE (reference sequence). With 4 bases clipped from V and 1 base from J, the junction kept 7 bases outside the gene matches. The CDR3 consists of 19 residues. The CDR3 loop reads CASSAPGLAGGRNTGELFF. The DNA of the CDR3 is TGTGCCAGCAGCGCGCCGGGACTAGCGGGGGGGCGGAACACCGGGGAGCTGTTTTTT.

The CDR3 nucleotides are TGTGCCAGCAGTGATTACATTCCGAACACTGAAGCTTTCTTT. It codes for CASSDYIPNTEAFF. The chain uses TRBV6-1 and TRBJ1-1; D gene ambiguous. The V gene's germline CDR1 is MNHNS and CDR2 SASEGT. CDR3 length: 14 residues. Trimming cost V 3 bases and J 1 base, with 9 bases left between them.

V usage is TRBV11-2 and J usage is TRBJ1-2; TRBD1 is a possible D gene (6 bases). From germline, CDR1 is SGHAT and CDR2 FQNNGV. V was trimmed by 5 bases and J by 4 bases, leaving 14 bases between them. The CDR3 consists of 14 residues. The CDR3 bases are TGTGCCAGCAGCCCCAGGGGTTCCCCCTATGGCTACACCTTC. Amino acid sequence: CASSPRGSPYGYTF.